This T cell receptor beta chain was retrieved from a study of T cell repertoires in cytomegalovirus infection. Study summary: An indication of both CMV infection and matching HLA type came from public TCR beta signatures.

One entry per CDR3 protein, called by TCRdb with MiXCR from the reads. The table shows around 740,000 distinct CDR3 sequences, with 35% occurring only once. Findings of the study overall: Frequencies of public TCR beta families were cumulated, and this identified carriers of CMV plus the relevant HLA. The ex vivo response was dominated by HLA-C-restricted CMV-specific TCR beta clonotypes.

This clonotype appeared once. The antigen is undetermined. A much bigger clone sits one base away, suggesting this may be a read error. Without the conserved terminal phenylalanine or tryptophan, this CDR3 likely stems from a read error. The TCR comes from a human donor in good health (CMV status not recorded). Some clones in this sample may be carry-over from other donors' samples. The material sequenced was PBMCs.

CDR3 amino acids: CSASGDRDYEQYL. The CDR3, as DNA: TGCAGTGCTAGTGGAGACAGGGACTACGAGCAGTACTTA. The chain recombines TRBV20-1 with TRBJ2-7, with TRBD1 matching 7 bases. The germline gives CDR1 DFQATT, CDR2 SNEGSKA (reference sequence). The CDR3 extends over 13 amino acids. Germline trimming cut 3 bases from V and 3 bases from J; bases unmatched to any gene: 5.